Included here is one T cell receptor (beta chain) sequence, with context. Its matching antigen is unknown. There are 16 residues in the CDR3. V dropped 4 bases and J dropped 4; count of bases not matched to a gene: 7. Germline CDR1 reads SGDLS; CDR2 reads YYNGEE. The study drew the donors from its approximately 120-subject validation cohort, separate from the roughly 710-subject first cohort. This specimen comes from a study of cytomegalovirus exposure and HLA in healthy donors. Turning to the study itself: The 130 or so validation repertoires and the roughly 690 first-cohort repertoires shared a platform, a later analysis reported.

Whole-study findings and limits: The authors confirmed in vitro that a few CMV-associated chains were specific for CMV antigens.

Generated by immunoSEQ multiplex PCR, the TCRdb table keeps only in-frame clones and is missing some. The data contain 150,000 to 200,000 clones, just under 90% of them seen just once; the ten biggest clones take up about 9.4%. This receptor was taken from a woman in her late teens or twenties in good health and CMV-seropositive. Sequencing was done on a sample of PBMCs. V usage is TRBV9 and J usage is TRBJ2-1, with 11 nucleotides matching TRBD2. CDR3 nucleotide sequence: TGTGCCAGCAGCATCCTGGGACTAGCGGATTACAATGAGCAGTTCTTC. This encodes CASSILGLADYNEQFF.